These 16 T cell receptor beta chains were all obtained from the same sample, sequenced in a study of neurological immune-mediated disorders. TCRdb processed the 5' RACE reads anew with MiXCR; each CDR3 protein has one entry. The repertoire holds under 85,000 distinct CDR3 sequences, with approximately 14% as singletons. Sequencing was carried out using PBMCs. The receptors were sampled from a woman aged 45 to 65 in good health.

This chain uses TRBV28 with TRBJ2-7, with D hard to call. Germline V gene data show CDR1 as MDHEN and CDR2 as SYDVKM. CDR3 length: 10 residues. V was clipped by 10 bases and J by 3 bases, with 7 bases between them. The CDR3 bases are TGTGCCACCTCATTCTACGAGCAGTACTTC. Protein product: CATSFYEQYF.

The rearrangement joins TRBV3-1 to TRBJ2-1, with a tentative D call TRBD2 (5 bases). The CDR3 contains 14 residues. Germline CDR1 is LGHDT and CDR2 is YNNKEL (reference sequence). The V gene lost 4 bases and the J gene lost 6 bases, with 13 bases spanning the gap. This chain's CDR3 is CASSRGGGPNEQFF. DNA of the CDR3: TGTGCCAGCAGCCGCGGCGGAGGTCCCAATGAGCAGTTCTTC.

This clonotype appeared many times. J is TRBJ2-1 and V is TRBV10-3; D unclear. The germline V gene encodes CDR1 ENHRY and CDR2 SYGVKD. V lost 1 base to trimming and J lost 7 bases, with 5 bases between them. The CDR3 extends over 12 amino acids. DNA of the CDR3: TGTGCCATCAGTGAGTATAATAATGAGCAGTTCTTC. Its protein product is CAISEYNNEQFF.

In this sample, this clonotype turned up many times. V usage is TRBV5-1 and J usage is TRBJ2-2, with 12 bases lining up with TRBD2. J was trimmed by 5 bases and V by 5 bases; bases with no gene match: 4. The CDR3 spans 15 residues. CDR1 SGHRS and CDR2 YFSETQ come from the germline V gene. CDR3 in DNA: TGCGCCAGCAGTGCCGGGACTAGCGGGACCGGGGAGCTGTTTTTT. Its translation is CASSAGTSGTGELFF.

In its sample, this clonotype was seen many times. The chain joins TRBV24-1 to TRBJ2-3; maybe TRBD2 (7 bases). This CDR3 is built from 15 residues. Germline CDR1 and CDR2: KGHDR and SFDVKD. The V and J ends lost 5 bases and 5 bases respectively, with 16 bases between them. CDR3 sequence reads: CATSVRPGGIDTQYF. The CDR3 bases are TGTGCCACCAGTGTCCGGCCGGGGGGCATAGATACGCAGTATTTT.

This clonotype has a count of ten or more. In DNA, the CDR3 is TGCGCCAGCAGCTTAGAGGGAGGTACGAGCTCCTACAATGAGCAGTTCTTC. Residues: CASSLEGGTSSYNEQFF. The chain has TRBV5-1 and TRBJ2-1; D is possibly TRBD2 (6 bases). The CDR3 extends over 17 amino acids. Between the trimmed V and J ends, which lost 2 bases and 0 bases, there was a span of 15 bases. Germline CDR1 and CDR2: SGHRS and YFSETQ.

The V and J genes are TRBV7-2 and TRBJ1-2; possible D gene TRBD1, 5 bases. From germline, CDR1 is SGHTA and CDR2 FQGNSA. This CDR3 is built from 15 residues. V was pared by 2 bases and J by 4 bases, with 14 bases between. CDR3: CASSLPPTGPYGYTF. The CDR3 nucleotides are TGTGCCAGCAGCTTACCCCCGACGGGACCCTATGGCTACACCTTC.

The CDR3 reads CASSQWTGGIHPQHF. For the CDR3, the DNA is TGTGCCAGCAGCCAATGGACAGGGGGCATTCATCCCCAGCATTTT. V usage is TRBV7-6 and J usage is TRBJ1-5; 11 nucleotides line up with TRBD1. Germline CDR1 reads SGHVS; CDR2 reads FNYEAQ. The CDR3 covers 15 residues. With 5 bases clipped from V and 10 bases from J, the junction kept 10 bases outside the gene matches.

Concerning this clonotype itself: A read error may produce the germline difference seen at one junction end. This sequence joins TRBV2 and TRBJ2-1; possibly TRBD2 for D (6 bases). This CDR3 is built from 15 residues. Germline CDR1 SNHLY, CDR2 FYNNEI. The CDR3 region is CASSEGSSAYNDQIF. The CDR3 nucleotides are TGTGCCAGCAGTGAAGGTTCTAGCGCCTACAATGATCAGATCTTC. Using reference TRBV2 and TRBJ2-1 for the parts outside the CDR3, the full variable domain is EPEVTQTPSHQVTQMGQEVILRCVPISNHLYFYWYRQILGQKVEFLVSFYNNEISEKSEIFDDQFSVERPDGSNFTLKIRSTKLEDSAMYFCASSEGSSAYNDQIFGPGTRLTVL.

The J gene is TRBJ1-2, the V gene TRBV7-2, with a tentative D call TRBD1 (5 bases). The CDR3 is 14 residues long. Trimming pared 0 bases from V and 6 bases from J, leaving 11 bases between. Germline-derived CDR1 and CDR2 are SGHTA and FQGNSA. The CDR3 DNA is TGTGCCAGCAGCTTAGCGGGGCTGTATGATGGCTACACCTTC. This translates into CASSLAGLYDGYTF.

Details on this clonotype: A much larger clone lies one base from this, so it may be a read error. V gene TRBV15 combines with J gene TRBJ2-1; no clear D gene. The ends were cut back, 0 bases at V and 4 bases at J, with 10 bases in the middle. The length of the CDR3 is 15 residues. Germline CDR1 reads LNHNV; CDR2 reads YYDKDF (reference sequence). CDR3 in DNA: TGTGCCACCAGCAGAGAGGTGTCGACTTACAATGAGCAGTTCTTC. The encoded protein is CATSREVSTYNEQFF.

This clonotype was observed at least ten times. V is TRBV5-1 and J is TRBJ2-1; D unclear. The germline gives CDR1 SGHRS, CDR2 YFSETQ. The CDR3 runs to 14 residues. V was pared by 2 bases and J by 5 bases, with 11 bases between. In DNA form, the CDR3 reads TGCGCCAGCAGCTTAAGCGCCTCTAACAATGAGCAGTTCTTC. Translating it yields CASSLSASNNEQFF.

This clonotype has ten or more counts. The V call is TRBV2, the J call TRBJ1-5, with D perhaps matching TRBD1 (5 bases). Germline lookup yields CDR1 SNHLY and CDR2 FYNNEI. V was trimmed by 4 bases and J by 6 bases, leaving 13 bases between them. The CDR3 runs 14 residues. CDR3 residues: CASSGGAGFQPQHF. The CDR3 coding sequence is TGTGCCAGCAGTGGCGGGGCAGGGTTTCAGCCCCAGCATTTT.

The chain combines TRBV28 with TRBJ2-7, with TRBD2 as a possible D gene (6 bases). With the DNA end fitting TRBJ2-5 better, the J assignment may be wrong. CDR1 MDHEN and CDR2 SYDVKM come from the germline V gene. This CDR3 has 13 amino acids. The CDR3 protein is CASSFTGRETQYF. In DNA, the CDR3 is TGTGCCAGCAGTTTTACGGGGAGGGAGACCCAGTACTTC.

This clonotype came up many times. The rearrangement links TRBV5-1 to TRBJ2-1; 9 bases match TRBD2. From germline, CDR1 is SGHRS and CDR2 YFSETQ. This CDR3 is built from 15 residues. Trimming took 1 base from V and 6 from J; bases not matched to a gene: 5. CDR3 DNA sequence: TGCGCCAGCAGCTTGATTAGCGGGAGAAGCAATGAGCAGTTCTTC. It specifies CASSLISGRSNEQFF.

At least ten counts were recorded for this clonotype. This clone may be a read error of a much larger clone one base away. The chain links TRBV12-3 or TRBV12-4 to TRBJ1-5; perhaps TRBD1 as D (6 bases). V was shortened by 7 bases and J by 0 bases, with 10 bases between the two germline ends. The CDR3 spans 14 residues. CDR3: CASTLGGSNQPQHF. CDR3 nucleotides: TGTGCCAGCACCCTAGGGGGTAGCAATCAGCCCCAGCATTTT.